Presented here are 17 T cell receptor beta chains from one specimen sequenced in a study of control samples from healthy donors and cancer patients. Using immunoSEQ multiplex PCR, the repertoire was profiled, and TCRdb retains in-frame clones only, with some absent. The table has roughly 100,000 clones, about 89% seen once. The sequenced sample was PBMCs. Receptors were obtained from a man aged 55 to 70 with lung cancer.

The CDR3 sequence: CAWTLRGGPLNSYNEQFF. DNA of the CDR3: TGTGCCTGGACTCTTCGCGGGGGGCCTCTCAACTCCTACAATGAGCAGTTCTTC. This chain joins TRBV30 and TRBJ2-1, with TRBD2 identical over 8 bases. Germline values: CDR1 GTSNPN, CDR2 SVGIG (reference sequence). The CDR3 is 18 amino acids. Losses at the gene ends were 4 bases for V and 0 bases for J; bases not matched to a gene: 14.

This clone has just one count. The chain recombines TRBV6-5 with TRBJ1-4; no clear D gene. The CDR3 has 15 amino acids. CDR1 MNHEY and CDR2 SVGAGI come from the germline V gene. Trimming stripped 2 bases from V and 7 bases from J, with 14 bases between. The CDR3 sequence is CASSYDVGRTEKLFF. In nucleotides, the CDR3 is TGTGCCAGCAGTTACGATGTAGGCAGGACTGAAAAACTGTTTTTT.

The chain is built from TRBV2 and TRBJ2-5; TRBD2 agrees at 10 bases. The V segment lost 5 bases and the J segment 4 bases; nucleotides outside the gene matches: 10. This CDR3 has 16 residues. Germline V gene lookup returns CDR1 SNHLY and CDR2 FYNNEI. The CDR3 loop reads CASSMERGGLGETQYF. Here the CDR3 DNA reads TGTGCCAGCAGTATGGAGCGGGGGGGCTTAGGAGAGACCCAGTACTTC.

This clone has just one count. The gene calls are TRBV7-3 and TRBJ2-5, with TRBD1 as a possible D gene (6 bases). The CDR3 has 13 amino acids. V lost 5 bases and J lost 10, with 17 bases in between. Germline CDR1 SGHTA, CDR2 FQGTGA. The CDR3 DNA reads TGTGCCAGCAGCCGTGAACAGGGCCACCACCAGTACTTC. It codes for CASSREQGHHQYF.

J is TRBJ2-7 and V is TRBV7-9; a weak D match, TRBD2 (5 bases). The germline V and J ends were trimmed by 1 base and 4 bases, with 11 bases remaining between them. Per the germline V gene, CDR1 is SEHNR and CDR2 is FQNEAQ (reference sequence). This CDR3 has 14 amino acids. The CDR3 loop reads CASSLGGSGYEQYF. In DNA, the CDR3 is TGTGCCAGCAGCTTAGGCGGGTCCGGGTACGAGCAGTACTTC.

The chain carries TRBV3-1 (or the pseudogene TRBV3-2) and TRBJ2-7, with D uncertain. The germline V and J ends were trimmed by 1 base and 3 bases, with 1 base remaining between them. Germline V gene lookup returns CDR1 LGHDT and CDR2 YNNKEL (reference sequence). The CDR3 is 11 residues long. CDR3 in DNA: TGTGCCAGCAGCCAAGGCTACGAGCAGTACTTC. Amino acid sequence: CASSQGYEQYF.

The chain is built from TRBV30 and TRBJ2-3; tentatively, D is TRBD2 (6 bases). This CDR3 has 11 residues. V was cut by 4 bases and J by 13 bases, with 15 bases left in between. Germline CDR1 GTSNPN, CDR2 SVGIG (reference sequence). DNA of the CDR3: TGTGCCTGGACCAAGGGAGGTCGGGAGTATTTT. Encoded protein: CAWTKGGREYF. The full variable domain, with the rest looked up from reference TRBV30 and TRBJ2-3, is SQTIHQWPATLVQPVGSPLSLECTVEGTSNPNLYWYRQAAGRGLQLLFYSVGIGQISSEVPQNLSASRPQDRQFILSSKKLLLSDSGFYLCAWTKGGREYFGPGTRLTVL.

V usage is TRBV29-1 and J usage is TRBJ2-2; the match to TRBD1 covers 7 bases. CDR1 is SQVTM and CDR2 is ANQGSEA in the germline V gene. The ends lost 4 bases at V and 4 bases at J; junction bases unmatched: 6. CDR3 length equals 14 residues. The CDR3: CSVAGWDSTGELFF. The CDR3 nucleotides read TGCAGCGTTGCAGGCTGGGACAGCACCGGGGAGCTGTTTTTT.

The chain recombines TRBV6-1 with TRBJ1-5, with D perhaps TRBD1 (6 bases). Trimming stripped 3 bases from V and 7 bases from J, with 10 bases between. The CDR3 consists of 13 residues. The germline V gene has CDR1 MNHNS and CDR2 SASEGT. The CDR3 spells CASSDQGWQPQHF. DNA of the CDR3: TGTGCCAGCAGTGACCAGGGGTGGCAGCCCCAGCATTTT.

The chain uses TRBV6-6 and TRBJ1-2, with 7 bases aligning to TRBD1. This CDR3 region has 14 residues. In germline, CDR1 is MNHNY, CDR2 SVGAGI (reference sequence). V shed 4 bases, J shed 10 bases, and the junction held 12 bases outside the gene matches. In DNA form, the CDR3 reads TGTGCCAGCAGTTTCTTCGTAGACAGGGCAGTCTACACCTTC. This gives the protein CASSFFVDRAVYTF.

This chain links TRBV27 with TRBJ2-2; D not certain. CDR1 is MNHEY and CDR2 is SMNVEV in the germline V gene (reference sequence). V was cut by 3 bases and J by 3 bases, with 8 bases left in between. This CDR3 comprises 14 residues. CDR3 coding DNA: TGTGCCAGCAGTTTTGGCAGATACACCGGGGAGCTGTTTTTT. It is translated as CASSFGRYTGELFF.

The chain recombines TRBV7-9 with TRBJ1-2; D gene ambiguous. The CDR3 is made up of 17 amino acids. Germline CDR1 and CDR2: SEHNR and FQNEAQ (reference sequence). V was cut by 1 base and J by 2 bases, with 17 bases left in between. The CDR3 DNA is TGTGCCAGCAGCTTAGTGGGCTACCGGGAGTCCAACTATGGCTACACCTTC. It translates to CASSLVGYRESNYGYTF.

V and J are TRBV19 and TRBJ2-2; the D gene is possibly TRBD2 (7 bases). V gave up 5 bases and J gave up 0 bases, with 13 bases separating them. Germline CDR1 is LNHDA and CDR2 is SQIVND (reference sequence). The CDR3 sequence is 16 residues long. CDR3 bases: TGTGCCAGTAGTTCGCCCGGGGGGCCGAACACCGGGGAGCTGTTTTTT. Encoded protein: CASSSPGGPNTGELFF.

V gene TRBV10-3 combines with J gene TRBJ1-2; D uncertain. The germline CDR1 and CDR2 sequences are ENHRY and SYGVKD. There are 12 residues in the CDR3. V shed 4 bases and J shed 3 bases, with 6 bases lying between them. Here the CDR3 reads CAISGEDYGYTF. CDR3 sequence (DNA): TGTGCCATCAGTGGGGAGGACTATGGCTACACCTTC.

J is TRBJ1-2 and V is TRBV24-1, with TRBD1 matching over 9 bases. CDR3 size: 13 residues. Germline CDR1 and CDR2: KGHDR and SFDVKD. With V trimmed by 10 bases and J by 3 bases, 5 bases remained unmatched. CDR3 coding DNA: TGTGCCACGGGGACAGGGCCTGACTATGGCTACACCTTC. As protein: CATGTGPDYGYTF.

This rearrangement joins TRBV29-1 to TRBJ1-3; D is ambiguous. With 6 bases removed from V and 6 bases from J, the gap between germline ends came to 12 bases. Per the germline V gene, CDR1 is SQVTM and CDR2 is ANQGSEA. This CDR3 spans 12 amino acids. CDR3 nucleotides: TGCAGCGTAGAATTAAGTGAAAACACCATATATTTT. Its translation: CSVELSENTIYF.

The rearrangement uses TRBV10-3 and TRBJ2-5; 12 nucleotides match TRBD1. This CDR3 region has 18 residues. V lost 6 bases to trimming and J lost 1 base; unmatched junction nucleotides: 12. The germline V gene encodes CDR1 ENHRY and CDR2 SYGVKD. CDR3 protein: CAIRAGTGGSPRQETQYF. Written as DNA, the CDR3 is TGTGCCATCAGGGCCGGGACAGGGGGCTCCCCGCGCCAAGAGACCCAGTACTTC.